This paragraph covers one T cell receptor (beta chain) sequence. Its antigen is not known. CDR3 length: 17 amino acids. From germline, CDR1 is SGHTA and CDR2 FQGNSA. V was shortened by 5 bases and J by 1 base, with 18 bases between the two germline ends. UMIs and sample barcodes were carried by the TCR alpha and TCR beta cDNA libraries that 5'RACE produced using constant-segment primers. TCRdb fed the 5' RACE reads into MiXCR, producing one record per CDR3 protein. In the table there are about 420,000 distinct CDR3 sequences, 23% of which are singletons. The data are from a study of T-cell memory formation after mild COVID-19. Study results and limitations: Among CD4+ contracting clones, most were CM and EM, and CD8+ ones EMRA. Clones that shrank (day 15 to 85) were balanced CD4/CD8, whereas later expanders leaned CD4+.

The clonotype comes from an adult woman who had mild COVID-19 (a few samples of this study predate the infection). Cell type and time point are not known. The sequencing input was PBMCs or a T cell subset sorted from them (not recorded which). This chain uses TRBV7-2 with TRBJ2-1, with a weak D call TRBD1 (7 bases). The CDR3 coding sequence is TGTGCCAGCAGCCGACAGGGCGGGGCGAAATCCTACAATGAGCAGTTCTTC. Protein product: CASSRQGGAKSYNEQFF.